This T cell receptor (beta chain) is drawn from a study of Graves' ophthalmopathy and Graves' hyperthyroidism. Across the whole study: Investigators collected peripheral blood at initial diagnosis, before any treatment was given. Study results and limitations: The 13-signature model separated ophthalmopathy from stable hyperthyroidism at approximately 91% sensitivity and about 80% specificity.

Amplifying from RNA transcripts, the study obtained TCR beta CDR3 regions. RT-PCR with HTBI primers came first, then second-round multiplex PCR. TCRdb recomputed calls from the multiplex PCR reads with MiXCR, one row per CDR3 protein. This sample has approximately 500,000 distinct CDR3 sequences; around an eighth occur once, and the top ten carry about 9.4%. Clinical symptoms and serum thyroxine were used for diagnosis; TRAb, thyroid ultrasound and orbital computed tomography were also relied on. Germline CDR1 and CDR2: GTSNPN and SVGIG (reference sequence). The length of the CDR3 is 12 residues. V was clipped by 3 bases and J by 7 bases; unmatched bases: 3. Ten or more counts support this clonotype. Its cognate antigen is unknown.

J is TRBJ1-2 and V is TRBV30; 9 bases match TRBD1. Sequenced input: blood. This sequence was found in a woman aged 25 to 39 with Graves' ophthalmopathy. CDR3 in amino acids: CAWRGQGAGYTF. The CDR3 coding sequence is TGTGCCTGGAGGGGACAGGGCGCTGGCTACACCTTC.